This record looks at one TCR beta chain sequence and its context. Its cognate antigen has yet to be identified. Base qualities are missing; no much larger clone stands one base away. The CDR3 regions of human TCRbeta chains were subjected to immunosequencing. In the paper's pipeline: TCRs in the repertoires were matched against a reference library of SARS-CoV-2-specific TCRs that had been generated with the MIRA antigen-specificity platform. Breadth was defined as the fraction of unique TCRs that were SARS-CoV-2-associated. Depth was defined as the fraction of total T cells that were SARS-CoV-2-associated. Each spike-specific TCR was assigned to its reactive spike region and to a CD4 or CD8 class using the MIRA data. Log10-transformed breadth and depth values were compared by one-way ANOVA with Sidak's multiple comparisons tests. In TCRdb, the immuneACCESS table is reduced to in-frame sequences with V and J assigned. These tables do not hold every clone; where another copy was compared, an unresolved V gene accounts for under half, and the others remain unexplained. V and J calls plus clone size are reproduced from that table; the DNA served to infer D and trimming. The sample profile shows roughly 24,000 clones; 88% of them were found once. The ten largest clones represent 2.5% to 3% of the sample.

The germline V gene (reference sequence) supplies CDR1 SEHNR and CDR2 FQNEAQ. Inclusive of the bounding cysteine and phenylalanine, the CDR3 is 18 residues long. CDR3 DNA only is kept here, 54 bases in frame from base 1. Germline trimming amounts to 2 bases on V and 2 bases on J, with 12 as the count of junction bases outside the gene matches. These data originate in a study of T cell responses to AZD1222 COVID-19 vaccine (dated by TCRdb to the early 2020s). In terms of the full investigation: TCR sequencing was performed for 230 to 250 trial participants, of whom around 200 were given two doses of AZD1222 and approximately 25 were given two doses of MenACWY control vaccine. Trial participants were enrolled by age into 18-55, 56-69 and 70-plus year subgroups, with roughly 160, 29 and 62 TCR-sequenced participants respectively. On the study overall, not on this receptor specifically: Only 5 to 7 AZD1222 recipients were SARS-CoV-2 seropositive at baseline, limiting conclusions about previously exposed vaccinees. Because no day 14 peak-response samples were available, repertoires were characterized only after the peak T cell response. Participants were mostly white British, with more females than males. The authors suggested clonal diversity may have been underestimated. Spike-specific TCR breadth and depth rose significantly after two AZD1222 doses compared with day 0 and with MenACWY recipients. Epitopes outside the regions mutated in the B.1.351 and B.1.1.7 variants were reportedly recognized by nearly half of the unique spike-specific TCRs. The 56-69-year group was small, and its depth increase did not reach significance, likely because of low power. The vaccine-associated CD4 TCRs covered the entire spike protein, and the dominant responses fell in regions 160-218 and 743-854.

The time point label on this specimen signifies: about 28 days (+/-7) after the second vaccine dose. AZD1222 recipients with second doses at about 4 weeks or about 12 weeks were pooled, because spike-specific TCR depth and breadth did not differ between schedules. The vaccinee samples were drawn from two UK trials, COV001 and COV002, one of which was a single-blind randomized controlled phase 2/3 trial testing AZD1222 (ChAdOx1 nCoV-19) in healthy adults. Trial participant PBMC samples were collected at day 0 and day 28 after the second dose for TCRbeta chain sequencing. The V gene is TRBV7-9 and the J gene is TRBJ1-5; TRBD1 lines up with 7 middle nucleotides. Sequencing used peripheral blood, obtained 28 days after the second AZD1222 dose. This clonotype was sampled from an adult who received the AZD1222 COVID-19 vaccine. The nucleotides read TGTGCCAGCAGCTTATTCCCTAGTGGGCAGGGGGGCAATCAGCCCCAGCATTTT. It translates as CASSLFPSGQGGNQPQHF.